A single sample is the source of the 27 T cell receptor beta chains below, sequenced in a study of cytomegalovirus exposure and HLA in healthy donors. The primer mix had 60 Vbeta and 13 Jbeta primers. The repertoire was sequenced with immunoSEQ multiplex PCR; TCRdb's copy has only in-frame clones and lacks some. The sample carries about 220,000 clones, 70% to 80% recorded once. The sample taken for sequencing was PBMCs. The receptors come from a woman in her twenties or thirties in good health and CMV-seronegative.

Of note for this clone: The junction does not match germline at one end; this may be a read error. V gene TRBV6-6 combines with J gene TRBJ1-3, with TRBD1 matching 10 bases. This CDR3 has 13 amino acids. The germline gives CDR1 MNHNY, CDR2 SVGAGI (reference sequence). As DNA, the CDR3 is TGTGCCAGCAGGCAACGGGACAGGGGACCCTTGTCTTTT. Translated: CASRQRDRGPLSF.

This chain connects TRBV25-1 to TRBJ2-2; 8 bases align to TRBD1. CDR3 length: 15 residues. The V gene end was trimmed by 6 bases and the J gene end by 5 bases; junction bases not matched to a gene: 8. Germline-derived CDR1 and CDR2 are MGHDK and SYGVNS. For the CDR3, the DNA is TGTGCCAGCAGCGGACAGGGTATGGGTACCGGGGAGCTGTTTTTT. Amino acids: CASSGQGMGTGELFF.

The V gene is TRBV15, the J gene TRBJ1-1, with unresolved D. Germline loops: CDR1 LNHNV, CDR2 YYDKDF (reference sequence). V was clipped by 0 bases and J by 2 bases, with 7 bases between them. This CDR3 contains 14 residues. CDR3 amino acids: CATSRDRQNTEAFF. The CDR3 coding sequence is TGTGCCACCAGCAGAGACAGGCAAAACACTGAAGCTTTCTTT.

The CDR3 DNA reads as TGTGCCAGCAGCAATAAACAGGGGGCGCCGGATGATGAGCAGTTCTTC. This codes for CASSNKQGAPDDEQFF. The chain combines TRBV7-9 with TRBJ2-1; 9 bases fit TRBD1. Unmatched junction bases numbered 13, after V lost 5 bases and J lost 8 bases. The germline V gene encodes CDR1 SEHNR and CDR2 FQNEAQ (reference sequence). The CDR3 runs 16 residues.

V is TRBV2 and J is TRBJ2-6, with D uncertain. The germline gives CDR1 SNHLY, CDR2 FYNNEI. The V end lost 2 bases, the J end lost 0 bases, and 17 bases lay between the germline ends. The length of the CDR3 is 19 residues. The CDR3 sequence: CASSEQATTRISGANVLTF. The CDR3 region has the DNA TGTGCCAGCAGTGAACAGGCCACCACCCGAATCTCTGGGGCCAACGTCCTGACTTTC. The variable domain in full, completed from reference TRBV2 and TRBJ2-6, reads EPEVTQTPSHQVTQMGQEVILRCVPISNHLYFYWYRQILGQKVEFLVSFYNNEISEKSEIFDDQFSVERPDGSNFTLKIRSTKLEDSAMYFCASSEQATTRISGANVLTFGAGSRLTVL.

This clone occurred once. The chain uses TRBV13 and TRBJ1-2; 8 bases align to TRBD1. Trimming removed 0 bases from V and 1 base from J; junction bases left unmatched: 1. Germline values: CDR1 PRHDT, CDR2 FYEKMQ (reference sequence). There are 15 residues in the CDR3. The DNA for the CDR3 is TGTGCCAGCAGCTTAGGGACAGGGGATAACTATGGCTACACCTTC. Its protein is CASSLGTGDNYGYTF.

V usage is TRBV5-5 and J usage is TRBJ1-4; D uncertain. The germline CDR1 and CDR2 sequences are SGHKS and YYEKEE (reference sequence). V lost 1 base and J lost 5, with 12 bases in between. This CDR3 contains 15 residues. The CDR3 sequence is CASSLSGGQNEKLFF. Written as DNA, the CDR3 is TGTGCCAGCAGCTTGTCGGGAGGGCAAAATGAAAAACTGTTTTTT.

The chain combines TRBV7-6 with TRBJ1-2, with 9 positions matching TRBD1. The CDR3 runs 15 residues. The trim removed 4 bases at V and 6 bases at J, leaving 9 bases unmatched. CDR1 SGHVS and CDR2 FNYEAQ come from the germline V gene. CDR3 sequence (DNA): TGTGCCAGCAGCTCCCTACTCGGGGACAGGGATGGCTACACCTTC. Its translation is CASSSLLGDRDGYTF. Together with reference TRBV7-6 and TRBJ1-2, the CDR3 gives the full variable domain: GAGVSQSPRYKVTKRGQDVALRCDPISGHVSLYWYRQALGQGPEFLTYFNYEAQQDKSGLPNDRFSAERPEGSISTLTIQRTEQRDSAMYRCASSSLLGDRDGYTFGSGTRLTVV.

CDR3 region: CATSVGGYGYTF. In nucleotides, the CDR3 is TGTGCCACCAGCGTCGGCGGCTATGGCTACACCTTC. The rearrangement links TRBV2 to TRBJ1-2; D not certain. Germline values: CDR1 SNHLY, CDR2 FYNNEI. Between the trimmed V and J ends, which lost 10 bases and 4 bases, there was a span of 13 bases. The CDR3 is 12 residues long. Full variable domain (rest looked up from reference TRBV2 and TRBJ1-2): EPEVTQTPSHQVTQMGQEVILRCVPISNHLYFYWYRQILGQKVEFLVSFYNNEISEKSEIFDDQFSVERPDGSNFTLKIRSTKLEDSAMYFCATSVGGYGYTFGSGTRLTVV.

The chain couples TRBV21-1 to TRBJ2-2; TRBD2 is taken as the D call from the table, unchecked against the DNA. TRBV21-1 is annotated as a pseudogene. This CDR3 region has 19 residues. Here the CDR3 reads CASSKSAAGVNLNTGELFF. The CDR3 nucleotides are TGTGCCAGCAGCAAATCGGCAGCGGGAGTGAACCTGAACACCGGGGAGCTGTTTTTT.

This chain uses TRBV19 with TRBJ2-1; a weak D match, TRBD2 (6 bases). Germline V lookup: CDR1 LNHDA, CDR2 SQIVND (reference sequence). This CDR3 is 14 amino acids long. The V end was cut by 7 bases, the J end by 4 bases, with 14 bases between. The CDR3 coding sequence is TGTGCCAGTACTCTAGCGCCGAATTACAATGAGCAGTTCTTC. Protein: CASTLAPNYNEQFF. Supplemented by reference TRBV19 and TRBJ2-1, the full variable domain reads DGGITQSPKYLFRKEGQNVTLSCEQNLNHDAMYWYRQDPGQGLRLIYYSQIVNDFQKGDIAEGYSVSREKKESFPLTVTSAQKNPTAFYLCASTLAPNYNEQFFGPGTRLTVL.

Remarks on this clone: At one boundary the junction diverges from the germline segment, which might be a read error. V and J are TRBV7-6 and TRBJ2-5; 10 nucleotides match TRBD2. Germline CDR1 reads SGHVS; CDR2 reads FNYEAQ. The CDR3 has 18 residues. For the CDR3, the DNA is TGTGCCAACAGCTTAGCGACTAGCGGGCTCCCGGTTGGGGAGACCCAGTACTTC. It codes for CANSLATSGLPVGETQYF. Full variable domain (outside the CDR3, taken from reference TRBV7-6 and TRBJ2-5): GAGVSQSPRYKVTKRGQDVALRCDPISGHVSLYWYRQALGQGPEFLTYFNYEAQQDKSGLPNDRFSAERPEGSISTLTIQRTEQRDSAMYRCANSLATSGLPVGETQYFGPGTRLLVL.

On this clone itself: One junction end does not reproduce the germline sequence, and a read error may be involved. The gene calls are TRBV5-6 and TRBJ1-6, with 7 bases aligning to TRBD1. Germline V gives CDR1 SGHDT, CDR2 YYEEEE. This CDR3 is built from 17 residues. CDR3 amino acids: CGSSYWTTRDSNSPLHF. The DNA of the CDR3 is TGTGGCAGCAGCTATTGGACAACCCGGGACAGCAATTCGCCCCTCCACTTT.

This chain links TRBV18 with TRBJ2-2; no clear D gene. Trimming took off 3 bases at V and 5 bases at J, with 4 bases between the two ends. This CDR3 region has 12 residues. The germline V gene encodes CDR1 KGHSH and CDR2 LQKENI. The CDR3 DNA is TGTGCCAGCTCACCGCTAACCGGGGAGCTGTTTTTT. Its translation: CASSPLTGELFF.

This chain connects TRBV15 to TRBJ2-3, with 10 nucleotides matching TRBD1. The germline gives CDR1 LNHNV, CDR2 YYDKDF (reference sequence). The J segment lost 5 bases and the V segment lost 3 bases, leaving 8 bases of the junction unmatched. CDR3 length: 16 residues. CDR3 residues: CATSSFADRGKDTQYF. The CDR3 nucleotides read TGTGCCACCAGCAGTTTCGCGGACAGGGGGAAAGATACGCAGTATTTT.

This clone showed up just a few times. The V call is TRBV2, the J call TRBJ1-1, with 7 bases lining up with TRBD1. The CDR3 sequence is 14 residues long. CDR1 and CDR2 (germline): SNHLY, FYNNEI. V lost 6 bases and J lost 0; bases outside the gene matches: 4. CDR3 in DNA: TGTGCCAGCAGGAAGACAGGGTTGAACACTGAAGCTTTCTTT. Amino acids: CASRKTGLNTEAFF.

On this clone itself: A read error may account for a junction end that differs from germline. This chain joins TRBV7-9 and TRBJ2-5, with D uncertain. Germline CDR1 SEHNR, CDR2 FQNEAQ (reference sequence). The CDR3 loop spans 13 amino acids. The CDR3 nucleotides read TGTTCCAGCAGCTTGCGAGTCCAAGAGACCCAGTACTTC. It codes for CSSSLRVQETQYF.

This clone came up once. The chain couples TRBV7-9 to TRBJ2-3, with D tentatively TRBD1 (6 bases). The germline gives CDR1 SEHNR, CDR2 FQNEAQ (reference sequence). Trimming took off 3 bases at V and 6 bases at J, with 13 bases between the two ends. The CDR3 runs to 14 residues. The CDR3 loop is CASSLGDNWDTQYF. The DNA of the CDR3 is TGTGCCAGCAGCTTGGGGGACAATTGGGATACGCAGTATTTT.

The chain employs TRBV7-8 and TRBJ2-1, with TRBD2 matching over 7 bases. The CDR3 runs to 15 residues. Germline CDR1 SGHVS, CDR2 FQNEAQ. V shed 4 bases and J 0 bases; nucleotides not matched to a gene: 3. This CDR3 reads CASSYGGGSYNEQFF. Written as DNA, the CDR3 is TGTGCCAGCAGCTATGGCGGGGGCTCCTACAATGAGCAGTTCTTC.

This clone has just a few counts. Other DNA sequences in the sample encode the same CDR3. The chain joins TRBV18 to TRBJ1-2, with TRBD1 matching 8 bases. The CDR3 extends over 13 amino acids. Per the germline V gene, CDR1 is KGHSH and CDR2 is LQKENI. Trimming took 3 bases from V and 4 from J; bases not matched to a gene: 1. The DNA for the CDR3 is TGTGCCAGCTCACCTACAGGGGGCTATGGCTACACCTTC. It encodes CASSPTGGYGYTF.

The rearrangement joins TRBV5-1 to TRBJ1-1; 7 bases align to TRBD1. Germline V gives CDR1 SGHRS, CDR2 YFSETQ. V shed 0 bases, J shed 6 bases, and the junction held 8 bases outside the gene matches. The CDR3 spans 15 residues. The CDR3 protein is CASSLAGTEVSEAFF. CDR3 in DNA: TGCGCCAGCAGCTTGGCCGGGACAGAGGTTTCTGAAGCTTTCTTT. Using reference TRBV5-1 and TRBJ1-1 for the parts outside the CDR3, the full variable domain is KAGVTQTPRYLIKTRGQQVTLSCSPISGHRSVSWYQQTPGQGLQFLFEYFSETQRNKGNFPGRFSGRQFSNSRSEMNVSTLELGDSALYLCASSLAGTEVSEAFFGQGTRLTVV.

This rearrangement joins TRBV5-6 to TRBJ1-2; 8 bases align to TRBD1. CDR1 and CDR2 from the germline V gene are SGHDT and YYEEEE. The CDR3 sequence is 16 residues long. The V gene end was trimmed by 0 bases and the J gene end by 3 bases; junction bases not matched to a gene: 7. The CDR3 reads CASSLVGQGSDYGYTF. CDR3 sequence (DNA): TGTGCCAGCAGCTTGGTCGGACAGGGCTCGGACTATGGCTACACCTTC. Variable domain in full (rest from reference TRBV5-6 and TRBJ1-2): DAGVTQSPTHLIKTRGQQVTLRCSPKSGHDTVSWYQQALGQGPQFIFQYYEEEERQRGNFPDRFSGHQFPNYSSELNVNALLLGDSALYLCASSLVGQGSDYGYTFGSGTRLTVV.

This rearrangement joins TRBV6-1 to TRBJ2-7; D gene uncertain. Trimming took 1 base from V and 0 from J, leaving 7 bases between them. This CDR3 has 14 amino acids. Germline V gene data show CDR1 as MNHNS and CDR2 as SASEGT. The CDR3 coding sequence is TGTGCCAGCAGTGAAGTCTCCTACTCCTACGAGCAGTACTTC. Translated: CASSEVSYSYEQYF.

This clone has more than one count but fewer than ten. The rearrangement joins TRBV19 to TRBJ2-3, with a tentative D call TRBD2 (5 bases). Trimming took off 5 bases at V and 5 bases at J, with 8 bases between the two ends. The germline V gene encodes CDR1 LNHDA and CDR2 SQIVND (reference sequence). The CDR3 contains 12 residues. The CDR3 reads CASSFGVDTQYF. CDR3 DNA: TGTGCCAGTAGTTTCGGGGTAGATACGCAGTATTTT.

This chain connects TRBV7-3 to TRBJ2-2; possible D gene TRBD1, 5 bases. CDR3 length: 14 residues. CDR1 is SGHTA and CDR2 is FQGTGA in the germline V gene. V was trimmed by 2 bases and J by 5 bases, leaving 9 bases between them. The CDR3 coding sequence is TGTGCCAGCAGCTTACTCCCAGGGACCGGGGAGCTGTTTTTT. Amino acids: CASSLLPGTGELFF.

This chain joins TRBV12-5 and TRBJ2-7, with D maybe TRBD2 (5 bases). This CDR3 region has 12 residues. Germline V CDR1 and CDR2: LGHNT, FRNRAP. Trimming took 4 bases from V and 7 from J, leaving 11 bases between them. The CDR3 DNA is TGTGCTAGTGGTTACGGGGTCGGGGAGCAGTACTTC. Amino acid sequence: CASGYGVGEQYF.

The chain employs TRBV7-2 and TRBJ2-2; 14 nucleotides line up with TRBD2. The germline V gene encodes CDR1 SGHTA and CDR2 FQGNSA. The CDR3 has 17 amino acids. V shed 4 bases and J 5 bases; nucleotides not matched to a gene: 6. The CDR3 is CASSWTSGGQGTGELFF. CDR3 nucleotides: TGTGCCAGCAGCTGGACTAGCGGGGGGCAGGGAACCGGGGAGCTGTTTTTT.